This entry lists 19 T cell receptor beta chains sequenced from one sample in a study of blood T cell repertoires in COVID-19. Clones were sequenced by immunoSEQ multiplex PCR, and TCRdb holds only the in-frame ones, with some missing. The sample has hundreds of thousands of clones, about four fifths seen once. Material for sequencing was peripheral blood. All receptors come from a woman aged 45-59 years who had recovered from COVID-19.

CDR3 amino acids: CAINEGTDTQYF. CDR3 in DNA: TGTGCCATCAACGAGGGCACAGATACGCAGTATTTT. The chain employs TRBV10-3 and TRBJ2-3; the D is unclear. The CDR3 length is 12 residues. Germline CDR1 reads ENHRY; CDR2 reads SYGVKD. V was pared by 7 bases and J by 1 base, with 6 bases between.

The chain joins TRBV7-3 to TRBJ1-2; 8 bases are shared with TRBD1. There are 13 residues in the CDR3. The ends lost 5 bases at V and 4 bases at J; junction bases unmatched: 3. Germline CDR1 reads SGHTA; CDR2 reads FQGTGA. CDR3 loop: CASSPTGGYGYTF. In nucleotides, the CDR3 is TGTGCCAGCAGCCCTACAGGGGGCTATGGCTACACCTTC. The whole variable domain, filled in from reference TRBV7-3 and TRBJ1-2, reads GAGVSQTPSNKVTEKGKYVELRCDPISGHTALYWYRQSLGQGPEFLIYFQGTGAADDSGLPNDRFFAVRPEGSVSTLKIQRTERGDSAVYLCASSPTGGYGYTFGSGTRLTVV.

The CDR3 loop reads CASSPRQFMNTEAFF. CDR3 nucleotides: TGTGCCAGCAGCCCCAGACAGTTCATGAACACTGAAGCTTTCTTT. The gene calls are TRBV6-2 or TRBV6-3 and TRBJ1-1, with a possible D match to TRBD1 (5 bases). Between the trimmed V and J ends, which lost 6 bases and 0 bases, there was a span of 14 bases. CDR1 MNHEY and CDR2 SVGEGT come from the germline V gene. The CDR3 spans 15 residues.

A single count supports this clone. This chain connects TRBV6-6 to TRBJ1-2; D uncertain. The CDR3 totals 15 residues. With 5 bases removed from V and 4 bases from J, the gap between germline ends came to 17 bases. Looked up from germline, CDR1 is MNHNY and CDR2 is SVGAGI (reference sequence). This CDR3 reads CASSPRSSPIYGYTF. In DNA form, the CDR3 reads TGTGCCAGCAGTCCTCGGTCAAGCCCCATCTATGGCTACACCTTC.

This chain joins TRBV2 and TRBJ1-5, with 8 bases lining up with TRBD1. Per germline, CDR1 SNHLY and CDR2 FYNNEI. The ends lost 5 bases at V and 2 bases at J; junction bases unmatched: 5. The CDR3 is 15 residues long. In nucleotides, the CDR3 is TGTGCCAGCAGTTGGACAGGGATGGGCAATCAGCCCCAGCATTTT. Translation: CASSWTGMGNQPQHF.

Turning to this clone: Other DNA variants within this sample encode the same CDR3. The chain carries TRBV15 and TRBJ1-3, with D hard to call. The CDR3 runs to 14 residues. The V and J ends lost 0 bases and 2 bases respectively, with 5 bases between them. Looked up from germline, CDR1 is LNHNV and CDR2 is YYDKDF (reference sequence). Written as DNA, the CDR3 is TGTGCCACCAGCAGAGATCGCGCTGGAAACACCATATATTTT. Translation: CATSRDRAGNTIYF.

The J gene is TRBJ1-1, the V gene TRBV27; tentative D call: TRBD1 (5 bases). This CDR3 comprises 13 residues. CDR1 MNHEY and CDR2 SMNVEV come from the germline V gene (reference sequence). The V gene lost 3 bases and the J gene lost 5 bases, with 10 bases spanning the gap. The DNA of the CDR3 is TGTGCCAGCAGTTTCGGTGGGGGGACTGAAGCTTTCTTT. This sequence encodes CASSFGGGTEAFF.

The J gene is TRBJ1-1, the V gene TRBV28, with no clear D. The germline V and J ends were trimmed by 6 bases and 1 base, with 15 bases remaining between them. Germline CDR1 is MDHEN and CDR2 is SYDVKM. The CDR3 covers 15 residues. CDR3 sequence: CASSPPGKTNTEAFF. CDR3 bases: TGTGCCAGCAGCCCCCCGGGGAAGACGAACACTGAAGCTTTCTTT. The entire variable domain, with the rest obtained from reference TRBV28 and TRBJ1-1, is as follows: DVKVTQSSRYLVKRTGEKVFLECVQDMDHENMFWYRQDPGLGLRLIYFSYDVKMKEKGDIPEGYSVSREKKERFSLILESASTNQTSMYLCASSPPGKTNTEAFFGQGTRLTVV.

V is TRBV7-9 and J is TRBJ2-7, with 9 bases aligning to TRBD2. Germline V CDR1 and CDR2: SEHNR, FQNEAQ (reference sequence). The CDR3 loop spans 14 amino acids. Germline trimming cut 8 bases from V and 5 bases from J; bases unmatched to any gene: 10. CDR3 DNA: TGTGCCAGCGACCGGGCTAGCGGGATTGACGAGCAGTACTTC. It yields the protein CASDRASGIDEQYF. Full variable domain (remainder filled in from reference TRBV7-9 and TRBJ2-7): DTGVSQNPRHKITKRGQNVTFRCDPISEHNRLYWYRQTLGQGPEFLTYFQNEAQLEKSRLLSDRFSAERPKGSFSTLEIQRTEQGDSAMYLCASDRASGIDEQYFGPGTRLTVT.

The V gene is TRBV5-8, the J gene TRBJ2-7, with D possibly TRBD1 on 6 matching bases. Germline V gene lookup returns CDR1 SGHTS and CDR2 YDEGEE. Trimming removed 0 bases from V and 2 bases from J, with 18 bases in between. The CDR3 totals 17 residues. CDR3 sequence reads: CASSLGDPGHLPYEQYF. Written as DNA, the CDR3 is TGTGCCAGCAGCTTGGGGGATCCGGGACACCTACCCTACGAGCAGTACTTC.

V gene TRBV4-2 combines with J gene TRBJ2-4; 14 bases are a match to TRBD2. CDR1 and CDR2 from the germline V gene are LGHNA and YNFKEQ. J was trimmed by 5 bases and V by 4 bases; bases with no gene match: 4. This CDR3 is built from 16 residues. The CDR3 DNA reads as TGTGCCAGCAGCCTAGGGACTAGCGGGAGCGAAAACATTCAGTACTTC. This sequence encodes CASSLGTSGSENIQYF.

The rearrangement uses TRBV19 and TRBJ2-7; D is possibly TRBD1 (5 bases). With 8 bases removed from V and 3 bases from J, the gap between germline ends came to 14 bases. In germline, CDR1 is LNHDA, CDR2 SQIVND (reference sequence). The CDR3 loop spans 13 amino acids. The CDR3 region has the DNA TGTGCCAGTCGACATGGGCAGGGCTACGAGCAGTACTTC. It yields the protein CASRHGQGYEQYF.

The chain combines TRBV28 with TRBJ1-5, with D possibly TRBD1 on 5 matching bases. V lost 5 bases, J lost 0 bases, and 14 bases lay in between. The CDR3 has 16 residues. Per the germline V gene, CDR1 is MDHEN and CDR2 is SYDVKM. The DNA for the CDR3 is TGTGCCAGCAGTAACTTAAAGGGGTATAGCAATCAGCCCCAGCATTTT. Translating it yields CASSNLKGYSNQPQHF.

This rearrangement joins TRBV6-5 to TRBJ1-1; D unresolved. V lost 1 base and J 1 base, leaving 10 bases between the germline ends. Germline CDR1 reads MNHEY; CDR2 reads SVGAGI. The CDR3 covers 15 residues. The CDR3 sequence: CASSYWSGQNTEAFF. The DNA for the CDR3 is TGTGCCAGCAGTTACTGGTCAGGCCAGAACACTGAAGCTTTCTTT.

The chain has TRBV7-2 and TRBJ1-5; TRBD1 might be the D (5 bases). Trimming removed 5 bases from V and 2 bases from J, with 10 bases in between. From germline, CDR1 is SGHTA and CDR2 FQGNSA. The CDR3 is 14 residues long. CDR3 nucleotide sequence: TGTGCCAGCAGCCCAGGGTTGGGCAATCAGCCCCAGCATTTT. Encoded protein: CASSPGLGNQPQHF.

This clone was observed a few times. The J gene is TRBJ1-1, the V gene TRBV19; tentative D call: TRBD1 (5 bases). The CDR3 covers 14 residues. From germline, CDR1 is LNHDA and CDR2 SQIVND (reference sequence). Trimming took 6 bases from V and 4 from J, leaving 15 bases between them. DNA of the CDR3: TGTGCCAGTAGAGTAACAGGATACCCCACTGAAGCTTTCTTT. Amino acid sequence: CASRVTGYPTEAFF.

The V and J genes are TRBV6-5 and TRBJ2-1, with D possibly being TRBD2 (6 bases). Germline V CDR1 and CDR2: MNHEY, SVGAGI. V was cut by 2 bases and J by 7 bases, with 12 bases left in between. The CDR3 spans 14 residues. The DNA for the CDR3 is TGTGCCAGCAGTTACGGGGGACTCCCAAATGAGCAGTTCTTC. Protein product: CASSYGGLPNEQFF.

The genes are TRBV7-2 and TRBJ2-3, with 7 bases identical to TRBD2. The CDR3 is 16 amino acids. V was pared by 0 bases and J by 8 bases, with 11 bases of the junction left unmatched. The germline CDR1 and CDR2 sequences are SGHTA and FQGNSA. DNA for the CDR3: TGTGCCAGCAGCTTAGCGCGGGAGAGGCCCGTCGGTACGCAGTATTTT. This codes for CASSLARERPVGTQYF.

The chain couples TRBV7-9 to TRBJ1-1, with a tentative D call TRBD1 (5 bases). Germline V CDR1 and CDR2: SEHNR, FQNEAQ (reference sequence). V lost 2 bases and J 2 bases, leaving 9 bases between the germline ends. The CDR3 runs to 14 residues. The DNA of the CDR3 is TGTGCCAGCAGCTTATGGGGGGTTAACACTGAAGCTTTCTTT. Residues: CASSLWGVNTEAFF.